This T cell receptor (beta chain) was recorded in a study of shared T cell receptors in the human thymus (TCRdb year 2021). The study in broad terms: The study examined how self-reactive, shared T-cell receptor alpha chains are generated in the human thymus.

Library preparation was by the immunoSEQ multiplex PCR assay. Here the immuneACCESS table is served through TCRdb, limited to in-frame sequences with V and J called. Missing clones are a known gap in these copies; in checked studies unresolved V genes cover under half, and the rest lacks a known reason. The sample table records about 400,000 clones; 95% of these occur just once. Of the sample, about 0.02% falls within the top ten clones. In the case of this clone: No cognate antigen has been identified for it. No much larger clone is present one base from it, and per-base qualities are unavailable.

CDR1 and CDR2 were assigned from the germline V gene (reference sequence) as GTSNPN and SVGIG. V is trimmed back by 5 bases and J by 8 bases, and the junction contains 12 bases that no gene match accounts for. From cysteine to phenylalanine, the CDR3 is 14 amino acids long. The kept DNA is CDR3 alone, 42 bases in frame from the first base. The TCR sequence derives from a human donor. The rearrangement combines TRBV30 with TRBJ1-5, and 7 junction bases match TRBD1. Sequenced input: thymocytes. The DNA sequence is given as TGTGCCTGGGGCTGGACAGGCGCCAGTAAGCCCCAGCATTTT. It is translated as CAWGWTGASKPQHF.